These 25 T cell receptor beta chains originate from one sample sequenced in a study of Graves' ophthalmopathy and Graves' hyperthyroidism. Amplification of the TCR beta CDR3 regions used RNA transcripts (as template). An initial RT-PCR round employing HTBI primers preceded a second-round multiplex PCR. TCRdb called the multiplex PCR reads again in MiXCR, with one record for every CDR3 protein. The profile shows 620,000 or so distinct CDR3 sequences, about a fifth of them singletons. Sequencing used peripheral blood. Receptor source: a woman aged 18-35 years with stable Graves' hyperthyroidism. Some clones in this sample may be carry-over from other donors' samples.

This clonotype was found a few times. The rearrangement links TRBV12-3 or TRBV12-4 to TRBJ2-5, with a tentative D call TRBD2 (5 bases). The CDR3 spans 14 residues. Deletions cut 0 bases from V and 5 bases from J, with 10 bases between. Written as DNA, the CDR3 is TGTGCCAGCAGTTTAGCGCCTAGCAGTGAGACCCAGTACTTC. It translates to CASSLAPSSETQYF.

The chain is built from TRBV7-9 and TRBJ2-7; 7 nucleotides match TRBD2. CDR1 is SEHNR, CDR2 FQNEAQ, per germline (reference sequence). The CDR3 spans 14 residues. J lost 2 bases, V lost 8 bases, and 9 bases had no gene match. The CDR3 nucleotides are TGTGCCAGCTCCGGGAGGAGGGAACCCTACGAGCAGTACTTC. The encoded protein is CASSGRREPYEQYF.

This clonotype came up many times. CDR3 DNA: TGTGCCAGCAGTTTATGGCTAGCGGGAGCCGAGCAGTACTTC. This sequence encodes CASSLWLAGAEQYF. This chain links TRBV12-3 or TRBV12-4 with TRBJ2-7; TRBD2 agrees at 10 bases. The CDR3 covers 14 residues. With V trimmed by 2 bases and J by 6 bases, 4 bases remained unmatched.

In this sample, this clonotype turned up many times. This chain joins TRBV27 and TRBJ1-3, with a possible D match to TRBD1 (5 bases). With 6 bases removed from V and 6 bases from J, the gap between germline ends came to 18 bases. The CDR3 runs to 15 residues. Germline V gives CDR1 MNHEY, CDR2 SMNVEV (reference sequence). This chain's CDR3 is CASRAALAGENTIYF. CDR3 sequence (DNA): TGTGCCAGCAGGGCGGCTCTCGCGGGGGAAAACACCATATATTTT.

Remarks on this clonotype: Its ends do not fully match the called genes, so a read error is possible. V usage is TRBV6-4 and J usage is TRBJ1-1; D not resolved. The germline V gene has CDR1 MRHNA and CDR2 SNTAGT. This CDR3 has 13 amino acids. CDR3 region: CASSEEGNTEALF. DNA for the CDR3: TGTGCCAGCAGCGAGGAGGGTAACACTGAAGCTCTCTTT.

The CDR3 protein is CASGQLSNQPQHF. For the CDR3, the DNA is TGTGCCAGTGGACAGCTTAGCAATCAGCCCCAGCATTTT. The chain has TRBV6-2 or TRBV6-3 and TRBJ1-5, with D tentatively TRBD1 (6 bases). The V end lost 9 bases, the J end lost 0 bases, and 9 bases lay between the germline ends. Germline CDR1 MNHEY, CDR2 SVGEGT. CDR3 size: 13 residues.

This clonotype has ten or more counts. The chain is built from TRBV5-1 and TRBJ1-1; 8 bases are shared with TRBD1. Germline V gives CDR1 SGHRS, CDR2 YFSETQ. V shed 1 base, J shed 1 base, and the junction held 9 bases outside the gene matches. This CDR3 has 17 amino acids. Written as DNA, the CDR3 is TGCGCCAGCAGCTTGAGATACAGGGGGAACAAGAACACTGAAGCTTTCTTT. This gives the protein CASSLRYRGNKNTEAFF.

This clonotype was seen ten or more times. V and J are TRBV20-1 and TRBJ2-7; 15 bases align to TRBD2. This CDR3 region has 17 residues. Germline CDR1 and CDR2: DFQATT and SNEGSKA (reference sequence). V shed 6 bases and J 2 bases; nucleotides not matched to a gene: 11. CDR3: CSANPGLAGGGTYEQYF. CDR3 DNA sequence: TGCAGTGCCAATCCGGGACTAGCGGGAGGAGGGACCTACGAGCAGTACTTC.

The table lists this clonotype with many counts. This chain connects TRBV6-5 to TRBJ2-7; D unclear. Germline V gene lookup returns CDR1 MNHEY and CDR2 SVGAGI. With 6 bases removed from V and 7 bases from J, the gap between germline ends came to 13 bases. The CDR3 consists of 12 residues. CDR3 sequence: CASRVLPWEQYF. The CDR3 nucleotides read TGTGCCAGCAGGGTGCTTCCTTGGGAGCAGTACTTC.

This clonotype was seen at least ten times. The chain links TRBV6-2 or TRBV6-3 to TRBJ2-2, with D perhaps TRBD2 (5 bases). The CDR3 runs to 14 residues. Germline assignment: CDR1 MNHEY and CDR2 SVGEGT. The V gene lost 4 bases and the J gene lost 6 bases, with 12 bases spanning the gap. CDR3 in amino acids: CASSSALSAGELFF. Written as DNA, the CDR3 is TGTGCCAGCAGTTCCGCTCTTAGCGCCGGGGAGCTGTTTTTT.

This clonotype showed up many times. The rearrangement uses TRBV11-2 and TRBJ1-2; D not certain. Germline V gene lookup returns CDR1 SGHAT and CDR2 FQNNGV. The CDR3 is 15 residues long. V was clipped by 0 bases and J by 2 bases, with 10 bases between them. DNA for the CDR3: TGTGCCAGCAGCTTAGAGGCGGGTCGCAACTATGGCTACACCTTC. It is translated as CASSLEAGRNYGYTF.

Remarks on this clonotype: At one of its ends the junction is not consistent with the germline gene, which may arise from a read error. The chain couples TRBV15 to TRBJ1-2; D gene ambiguous. Germline V gene lookup returns CDR1 LNHNV and CDR2 YYDKDF (reference sequence). CDR3 length equals 18 residues. Here the CDR3 reads CATSGDTARGSLDYGYTF. CDR3 nucleotide sequence: TGTGCCACCAGCGGAGATACGGCGCGGGGTTCCTTGGACTATGGCTACACCTTC.

The chain joins TRBV11-2 to TRBJ1-2, with a tentative D call TRBD1 (5 bases). There are 13 residues in the CDR3. The germline gives CDR1 SGHAT, CDR2 FQNNGV. V was trimmed by 5 bases and J by 8 bases, leaving 15 bases between them. CDR3 residues: CASSHGGTRGYTF. For the CDR3, the DNA is TGTGCCAGCAGCCACGGGGGGACTAGAGGCTACACCTTC. The whole variable domain, filled in from reference TRBV11-2 and TRBJ1-2, reads EAGVAQSPRYKIIEKRQSVAFWCNPISGHATLYWYQQILGQGPKLLIQFQNNGVVDDSQLPKDRFSAERLKGVDSTLKIQPAKLEDSAVYLCASSHGGTRGYTFGSGTRLTVV.

This clonotype was detected ten times or more. The CDR3 coding sequence is TGTGCCAGTAGACTCCAGCTATCCACTGAAGCTTTCTTT. Encoded protein: CASRLQLSTEAFF. The rearrangement uses TRBV19 and TRBJ1-1; D unclear. CDR1 and CDR2 from the germline V gene are LNHDA and SQIVND (reference sequence). This CDR3 is built from 13 residues. Trimming shortened V by 6 bases and J by 4 bases, and 12 bases separated the two germline ends. The full variable domain, its missing parts supplied by reference TRBV19 and TRBJ1-1, is DGGITQSPKYLFRKEGQNVTLSCEQNLNHDAMYWYRQDPGQGLRLIYYSQIVNDFQKGDIAEGYSVSREKKESFPLTVTSAQKNPTAFYLCASRLQLSTEAFFGQGTRLTVV.

This clonotype was seen at least ten times. The rearrangement joins TRBV28 to TRBJ1-5; possibly TRBD1 for D (6 bases). The CDR3 consists of 15 residues. Germline CDR1 is MDHEN and CDR2 is SYDVKM. V was shortened by 3 bases and J by 3 bases, with 12 bases between the two germline ends. The CDR3 DNA reads as TGTGCCAGCAGTTTCCGTGACAGGTACAATCAGCCCCAGCATTTT. Amino acids: CASSFRDRYNQPQHF. Filled out from reference TRBV28 and TRBJ1-5, the complete variable domain reads DVKVTQSSRYLVKRTGEKVFLECVQDMDHENMFWYRQDPGLGLRLIYFSYDVKMKEKGDIPEGYSVSREKKERFSLILESASTNQTSMYLCASSFRDRYNQPQHFGDGTRLSIL.

The table lists this clonotype with many counts. The chain carries TRBV28 and TRBJ2-7, with 9 bases lining up with TRBD1. V shed 2 bases, J shed 4 bases, and the junction held 9 bases outside the gene matches. The V gene's germline CDR1 is MDHEN and CDR2 SYDVKM. The CDR3 is 16 residues long. This CDR3 is CASSLTDPGQGYEQYF. CDR3 nucleotides: TGTGCCAGCAGTTTAACCGATCCGGGACAGGGTTACGAGCAGTACTTC.

The V gene is TRBV12-3 or TRBV12-4, the J gene TRBJ1-1; D gene unclear. This CDR3 has 14 amino acids. Trimming shortened V by 2 bases and J by 5 bases, and 12 bases separated the two germline ends. The CDR3 coding sequence is TGTGCCAGCAGTTTATACCCGCCGGGGACTGAAGCTTTCTTT. This encodes CASSLYPPGTEAFF.

This chain joins TRBV20-1 and TRBJ2-2; D is possibly TRBD2 (5 bases). Germline V gene lookup returns CDR1 DFQATT and CDR2 SNEGSKA (reference sequence). CDR3 length equals 15 residues. V was trimmed by 0 bases and J by 1 base, leaving 9 bases between them. The DNA of the CDR3 is TGCAGTGCTAGAGAACCGGGGAGGAACACCGGGGAGCTGTTTTTT. Translating gives CSAREPGRNTGELFF.

Many counts were recorded for this clonotype. V and J are TRBV28 and TRBJ1-2; D uncertain. Germline CDR1 reads MDHEN; CDR2 reads SYDVKM. CDR3 length: 17 residues. Trimming took off 6 bases at V and 0 bases at J, with 20 bases between the two ends. The CDR3 loop is CASSQTPGTRSNYGYTF. For the CDR3, the DNA is TGTGCCAGCAGCCAGACCCCGGGAACCAGATCTAACTATGGCTACACCTTC.

This sequence joins TRBV2 and TRBJ2-5; D is ambiguous. Deletions cut 6 bases from V and 2 bases from J, with 19 bases between. Germline assignment: CDR1 SNHLY and CDR2 FYNNEI. CDR3 length: 16 amino acids. The CDR3: CASRVGPRYSQETQYF. The CDR3 DNA reads TGTGCCAGCAGGGTAGGACCCAGATACTCTCAAGAGACCCAGTACTTC.

V is TRBV28 and J is TRBJ2-5; 8 nucleotides agree with TRBD1. The CDR3 is made up of 14 amino acids. Germline CDR1 is MDHEN and CDR2 is SYDVKM. The V gene end was trimmed by 5 bases and the J gene end by 4 bases; junction bases not matched to a gene: 6. The CDR3 coding sequence is TGTGCCAGCAGTGGGACAGGCCAGGGAGAGACCCAGTACTTC. Its translation: CASSGTGQGETQYF.

This clonotype was detected ten times or more. The chain recombines TRBV19 with TRBJ1-5; 10 bases match TRBD1. This CDR3 region has 15 residues. V shed 5 bases and J 6 bases; nucleotides not matched to a gene: 7. Looked up from germline, CDR1 is LNHDA and CDR2 is SQIVND (reference sequence). Here the CDR3 DNA reads TGTGCCAGTAGTCCCGGGACAGGGGAGACTCAGCCCCAGCATTTT. This codes for CASSPGTGETQPQHF.

The sample holds many counts of this clonotype. The chain carries TRBV30 and TRBJ2-7; D might be TRBD2 (5 bases). This CDR3 spans 14 amino acids. Germline CDR1 and CDR2: GTSNPN and SVGIG (reference sequence). Trimming removed 4 bases from V and 7 bases from J, with 20 bases in between. The CDR3: CAWNELRVSGEQYF. CDR3 DNA: TGTGCCTGGAACGAGTTGCGGGTGTCGGGGGAGCAGTACTTC.

There are many counts of this clonotype. V and J are TRBV2 and TRBJ1-1, with 7 bases aligning to TRBD1. Per germline, CDR1 SNHLY and CDR2 FYNNEI. CDR3 length equals 14 residues. The V segment lost 6 bases and the J segment 4 bases; nucleotides outside the gene matches: 8. CDR3 sequence reads: CASRYTGVVTEAFF. The CDR3 coding sequence is TGTGCCAGCAGGTATACAGGGGTGGTCACTGAAGCTTTCTTT.

This clonotype was counted ten times or more. CDR3 DNA sequence: TGTGCCAGTAGTATCGGCGGCGACACTGAAGCTTTCTTT. This translates into CASSIGGDTEAFF. The V call is TRBV19, the J call TRBJ1-1, with unresolved D. CDR1 and CDR2 (germline): LNHDA, SQIVND (reference sequence). Trimming cost V 3 bases and J 3 bases, with 8 bases left between them. The CDR3 totals 13 residues.